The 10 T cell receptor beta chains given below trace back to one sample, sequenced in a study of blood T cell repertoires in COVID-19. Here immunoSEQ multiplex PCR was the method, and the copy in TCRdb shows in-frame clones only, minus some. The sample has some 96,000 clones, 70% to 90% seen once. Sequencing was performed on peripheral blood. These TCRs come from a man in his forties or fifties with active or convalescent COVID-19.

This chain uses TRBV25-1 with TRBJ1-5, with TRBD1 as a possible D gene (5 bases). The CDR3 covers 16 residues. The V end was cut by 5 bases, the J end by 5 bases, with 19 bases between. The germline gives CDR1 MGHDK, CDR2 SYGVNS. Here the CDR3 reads CASSWGLRAWDQPQHF. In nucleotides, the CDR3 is TGTGCCAGCAGTTGGGGACTTAGGGCATGGGATCAGCCCCAGCATTTT.

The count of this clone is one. This chain's CDR3 is CASSLRGETQYF. The CDR3 DNA follows: TGTGCCAGCAGCCTAAGGGGGGAGACCCAGTACTTC. The chain recombines TRBV12-3 or TRBV12-4 with TRBJ2-5; a possible D gene is TRBD1 (6 bases). The germline V and J ends were trimmed by 6 bases and 5 bases, with 10 bases remaining between them. The CDR3 totals 12 residues.

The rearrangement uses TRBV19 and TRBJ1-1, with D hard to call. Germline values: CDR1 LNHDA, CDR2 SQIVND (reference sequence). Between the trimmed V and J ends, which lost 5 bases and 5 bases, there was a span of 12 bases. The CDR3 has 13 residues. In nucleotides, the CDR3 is TGTGCCAGTAGTCACATTAGCGGGACTGAAGCTTTCTTT. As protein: CASSHISGTEAFF.

The CDR3 protein is CATSRVGSGANVLTF. CDR3 nucleotides: TGTGCCACCAGCAGAGTCGGTTCTGGGGCCAACGTCCTGACTTTC. V and J are TRBV15 and TRBJ2-6; no definite D call. Looked up from germline, CDR1 is LNHNV and CDR2 is YYDKDF (reference sequence). The CDR3 spans 15 residues. The ends were cut back, 1 base at V and 1 base at J, with 5 bases in the middle.

Here the CDR3 DNA reads TGTGCCAGCAGTGAACAGGGTGTAGGTCAGCCCCAGCATTTT. It encodes CASSEQGVGQPQHF. The rearrangement uses TRBV25-1 and TRBJ1-5; perhaps TRBD1 as D (5 bases). The V end lost 2 bases, the J end lost 6 bases, and 11 bases lay between the germline ends. Germline V gene lookup returns CDR1 MGHDK and CDR2 SYGVNS. The CDR3 loop spans 14 amino acids. The full variable domain, with the rest looked up from reference TRBV25-1 and TRBJ1-5, is EADIYQTPRYLVIGTGKKITLECSQTMGHDKMYWYQQDPGMELHLIHYSYGVNSTEKGDLSSESTVSRIRTEHFPLTLESARPSHTSQYLCASSEQGVGQPQHFGDGTRLSIL.

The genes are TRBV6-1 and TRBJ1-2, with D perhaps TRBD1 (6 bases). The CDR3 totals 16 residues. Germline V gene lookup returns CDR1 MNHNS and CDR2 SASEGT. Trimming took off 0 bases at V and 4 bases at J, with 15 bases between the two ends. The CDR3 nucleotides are TGTGCCAGCAGTGAAGCTTCGGGGGGCGCAGGCTATGGCTACACCTTC. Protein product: CASSEASGGAGYGYTF.

This CDR3 reads CASSPRGQGNTEAFF. The CDR3 coding sequence is TGTGCCAGCAGCCCCCGGGGACAGGGGAACACTGAAGCTTTCTTT. The chain has TRBV11-2 and TRBJ1-1, with 9 nucleotides matching TRBD1. The CDR3 contains 15 residues. The V gene end was trimmed by 5 bases and the J gene end by 1 base; junction bases not matched to a gene: 5. The V gene's germline CDR1 is SGHAT and CDR2 FQNNGV.

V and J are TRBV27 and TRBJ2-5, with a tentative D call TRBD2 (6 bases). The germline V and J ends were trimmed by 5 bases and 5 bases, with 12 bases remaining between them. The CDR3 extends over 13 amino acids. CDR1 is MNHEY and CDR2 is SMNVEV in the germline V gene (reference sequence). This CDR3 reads CASSPLGRETQYF. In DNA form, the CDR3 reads TGTGCCAGCAGTCCATTAGGGAGGGAGACCCAGTACTTC.

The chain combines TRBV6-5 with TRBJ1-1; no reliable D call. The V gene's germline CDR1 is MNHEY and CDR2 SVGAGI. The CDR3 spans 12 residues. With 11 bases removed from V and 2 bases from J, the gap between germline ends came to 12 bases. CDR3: CAVFGPNTEAFF. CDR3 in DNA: TGTGCCGTTTTTGGGCCCAACACTGAAGCTTTCTTT.

The CDR3 sequence is CASSIDPDREKLFF. The CDR3 nucleotides are TGTGCCAGTAGTATAGACCCGGACAGGGAGAAACTGTTTTTT. This sequence joins TRBV19 and TRBJ1-4, with TRBD1 matching 8 bases. This CDR3 is built from 14 residues. The V segment lost 0 bases and the J segment 11 bases; nucleotides outside the gene matches: 5. CDR1 is LNHDA, CDR2 SQIVND, per germline (reference sequence).